This is a list of T cell receptor beta chains from one sample in a study of T-cell reconstitution after alpha-beta-depleted transplantation in children. TCRdb independently ran MiXCR on the PCR reads; one entry per CDR3 protein. Counted here are around 70,000 distinct CDR3 sequences, approximately 11% occurring once; the ten biggest clones make up less than 15%. The sequencing used PBMCs, collected before TCRalphabeta/CD19-depleted stem cell transplant. Receptors originate from a boy younger than 18 with acute myeloid leukemia, due to receive a stem cell transplant. CDR3s include the opening cysteine and the closing phenylalanine or tryptophan. A D gene is named only where the DNA matches it firmly. Clone size is shown for a subset of rows, as once, few, many or a class of expanded clone.

J gene | D gene | V gene | clone size | CDR3 length | CDR3 protein | CDR3 DNA
TRBJ2-7 | TRBD1 | TRBV6-5 | many | 15 | CASSLRQGLLYEQYF | TGTGCCAGCAGTCTTCGACAGGGGCTTTTATACGAGCAGTACTTC
TRBJ1-2 | TRBD1 | TRBV2 | many | 15 | CASILPGQGNYGYTF | TGTGCCAGCATCCTCCCCGGACAGGGAAACTATGGCTACACCTTC
TRBJ2-5 | TRBD2 | TRBV5-1 | many | 17 | CASSLIPGGPGRETQYF | TGCGCCAGCAGCTTGATTCCGGGGGGGCCGGGCCGAGAGACCCAGTACTTC
TRBJ2-1 | - | TRBV19 | few | 15 | CASSIGASTAAEQFF | TGTGCCAGTAGTATAGGGGCTAGCACGGCAGCAGAGCAGTTCTTC
TRBJ2-2 | TRBD1 | TRBV10-1 | - | 17 | CASSDPGTGGLTGELFF | TGCGCCAGCAGTGACCCCGGGACAGGGGGCCTCACCGGGGAGCTGTTTTTT
TRBJ2-3 | - | TRBV20-1 | many | 13 | CSARVGSTDTQYF | TGCAGTGCTAGAGTCGGAAGCACAGATACGCAGTATTTT
TRBJ1-4 | - | TRBV28 | many | 15 | CASSPTGWSDEKLFF | TGTGCCAGCAGCCCTACAGGGTGGTCAGATGAAAAACTGTTTTTT
TRBJ1-1 | TRBD1 | TRBV20-1 | many | 13 | CSAPGTGVTEAFF | TGCAGTGCTCCCGGGACAGGGGTCACTGAAGCTTTCTTT
TRBJ1-1 | - | TRBV12-2 | - | 10 | CGRGNTEAFF | TGTGGGCGAGGGAACACTGAAGCTTTCTTT
TRBJ1-1 | - | TRBV20-1 | many | 12 | CSARDYPAEAFF | TGCAGTGCTAGAGATTACCCCGCTGAAGCTTTCTTT
TRBJ1-6 | - | TRBV28 | many | 14 | CATKPGIYNSPLHF | TGTGCCACCAAGCCGGGGATCTATAATTCACCCCTCCACTTT
TRBJ1-5 | - | TRBV5-6 | many | 17 | CASSLWSGTGRNQPQHF | TGTGCCAGCAGCTTGTGGTCGGGCACAGGGCGAAATCAGCCCCAGCATTTT
TRBJ1-2 | TRBD1 | TRBV12-3/TRBV12-4 | many | 13 | CASRPRTGDGYTF | TGTGCCAGCAGACCGAGGACAGGGGACGGCTACACCTTC
TRBJ2-5 | - | TRBV7-9 | few | 14 | CASSSWTSQETQYF | TGTGCCAGCAGCTCCTGGACTTCACAAGAGACCCAGTACTTC
TRBJ1-4 | - | TRBV12-3/TRBV12-4 | many | 14 | CASSWRATNEKLFF | TGTGCCAGCAGTTGGCGGGCAACTAATGAAAAACTGTTTTTT
TRBJ2-3 | - | TRBV4-3 | many | 14 | CASSPTWGTDTQYF | TGCGCCAGCAGCCCAACGTGGGGCACAGATACGCAGTATTTT
TRBJ1-4 | TRBD1 | TRBV28 | - | 17 | CASRKQGTPQVNEKLFF | TGTGCCAGCAGGAAACAGGGGACCCCTCAGGTTAATGAAAAACTGTTTTTT
TRBJ1-2 | - | TRBV5-1 | many | 13 | CASSLARNYGYTF | TGCGCCAGCAGCTTGGCCAGAAACTATGGCTACACCTTC
TRBJ1-6 | - | TRBV27 | many | 15 | CASSLLQGGNSPLHF | TGTGCCAGCAGTTTATTACAGGGAGGTAATTCACCCCTCCACTTT
TRBJ2-7 | - | TRBV20-1 | many | 10 | CSVPSYEQYF | TGCAGTGTCCCGAGCTACGAGCAGTACTTC
TRBJ1-1 | - | TRBV5-1 | many | 14 | CASSLQGSNTEAFF | TGCGCCAGCAGCTTGCAGGGATCGAACACTGAAGCTTTCTTT
TRBJ2-6 | - | TRBV13 | many | 17 | CASSLRSPQAGANVLTF | TGTGCCAGCAGCTTAAGAAGCCCACAGGCTGGGGCCAACGTCCTGACTTTC
TRBJ2-1 | TRBD2 | TRBV20-1 | many | 13 | CSASLRGNNEQFF | TGCAGTGCTAGTTTGCGGGGGAATAATGAGCAGTTCTTC
TRBJ1-2 | TRBD1 | TRBV4-3 | many | 13 | CASSPGQAPGYTF | TGCGCCAGCAGCCCAGGACAGGCCCCTGGCTACACCTTC
TRBJ2-5 | - | TRBV9 | many | 15 | CASSVATYSSETQYF | TGTGCCAGCAGCGTAGCTACCTATAGTTCGGAGACCCAGTACTTC
TRBJ2-3 | TRBD2 | TRBV20-1 | - | 13 | CRATSGGAGTQYF | TGCAGGGCGACTAGCGGGGGGGCCGGTACGCAGTATTTT
TRBJ1-2 | TRBD1 | TRBV5-1 | many | 19 | CASSSNPRDSHEVNYGYTF | TGCGCCAGCAGCTCCAACCCCAGGGACAGCCACGAGGTGAATTATGGCTACACCTTC
TRBJ2-7 | TRBD2 | TRBV7-2 | many | 15 | CASRASGRLSYEQYF | TGTGCCAGCAGAGCTAGCGGGAGGCTCTCCTACGAGCAGTACTTC
TRBJ2-3 | TRBD1 | TRBV12-3/TRBV12-4 | many | 13 | CASSSTGADTQYF | TGTGCCAGCAGCTCCACAGGGGCAGATACGCAGTATTTT
TRBJ1-5 | - | TRBV19 | - | 14 | CASRRGSGNQPQHF | TGTGCCAGTAGACGGGGTAGTGGCAATCAGCCCCAGCATTTT
TRBJ2-1 | - | TRBV5-6 | medium-sized | 14 | CASSLARAYNEQFF | TGTGCCAGCAGCTTGGCGCGGGCCTACAATGAGCAGTTCTTC
TRBJ1-1 | - | TRBV20-1 | many | 16 | CSARVSRGGVNTEAFF | TGCAGTGCTAGGGTATCCCGGGGTGGAGTGAACACTGAAGCTTTCTTT
TRBJ2-7 | TRBD2 | TRBV12-3/TRBV12-4 | many | 13 | CASSLAGAYEQYF | TGTGCCAGCAGCTTAGCGGGGGCCTACGAGCAGTACTTC
TRBJ2-1 | - | TRBV3-1 | - | 15 | CASSQDTRRSNEQFF | TGTGCCAGCAGCCAAGACACGCGAAGAAGCAATGAGCAGTTCTTC
TRBJ2-1 | TRBD2 | TRBV6-4 | many | 15 | CASSDKASGSDEQFF | TGTGCCAGCTCGGACAAGGCTAGCGGGAGCGATGAGCAGTTCTTC
TRBJ2-5 | - | TRBV4-3 | - | 13 | CASSRRAGETQYF | TGCGCCAGCAGCCGGCGGGCGGGGGAGACCCAGTACTTC
TRBJ2-2 | - | TRBV24-1 | many | 16 | CATSDLLSRGTGELFF | TGTGCCACCAGTGACCTATTAAGCCGGGGCACCGGGGAGCTGTTTTTT